A single sample gave rise to the 5 T cell receptor beta chains below, sequenced in a study of glioma-infiltrating T cells (dated by TCRdb to between 2015 and 2016). The reads were generated on an Illumina MiSeq. The iRepertoire nested amplicon-rescue multiplex PCR (arm-PCR) platform was used to amplify TCR alpha and beta CDR3 regions from RNA. Starting from the raw public reads, TCRdb applied fastp trimming at Q25, assembled clones with MiXCR and retained in-frame beta chains. Rows are unified per CDR3 protein, each entry keeping the most common DNA and genes. Recorded for this sample are approximately 100,000 distinct CDR3 sequences; around 31% of them occurred a single time. 40% to 55% of the sample belongs to the ten largest clones. Sequenced: glioma tissue, nonneoplastic brain tissue, or PBMCs (not recorded which). These receptors all come from a human donor with low-grade glioma or glioblastoma, undergoing nonglioma brain surgery, or in good health (not recorded which).

In its sample, this clonotype was seen once. A much larger clone is a single base away; this may be a read error. This chain links TRBV2 with TRBJ1-3, with 7 nucleotides matching TRBD1. This CDR3 is 14 amino acids long. Germline V gene data show CDR1 as SNHLY and CDR2 as FYNNEI. The J segment lost 4 bases and the V segment lost 6 bases, leaving 6 bases of the junction unmatched. The CDR3 DNA is TGTGCCAGCAGCCGCACGGACAGGGGAAACACCATATATTTT. It is translated as CASSRTDRGNTIYF.

As concerns this clonotype: Compared with germline, one end of the junction differs, possibly owing to a read error. The CDR3 DNA is TGTGCCAGCAACGGGAAGATGAACACTGAGGCTTTCTTT. Translated: CASNGKMNTEAFF. The chain employs TRBV11-2 and TRBJ1-1; D is ambiguous. The CDR3 contains 13 residues. Germline CDR1 and CDR2: SGHAT and FQNNGV.

This clonotype came up a few times. V and J are TRBV5-5 and TRBJ2-5; D is unclear. The germline CDR1 and CDR2 sequences are SGHKS and YYEKEE (reference sequence). V lost 4 bases, J lost 4 bases, and 11 bases lay in between. This CDR3 is built from 13 residues. The chain's CDR3 is CASSANWGETQYF. The CDR3 DNA is TGTGCCAGCAGCGCAAACTGGGGAGAGACCCAGTACTTC.

This clonotype was counted many times. The chain is built from TRBV14 and TRBJ1-1; D not resolved. The CDR3 is made up of 14 amino acids. Trimming removed 5 bases from V and 7 bases from J, with 17 bases in between. Germline V gene sequence: CDR1 SGHDN, CDR2 FVKESK. The CDR3 region is CASSKYWELGEAFF. Written as DNA, the CDR3 is TGTGCCAGCAGCAAATATTGGGAATTAGGTGAAGCTTTCTTT.

Points on this clonotype: The conserved phenylalanine or tryptophan normally closing the CDR3 is absent here, so this likely arose from a read error. This sequence joins TRBV14 and TRBJ1-2; D unresolved. The V and J ends lost 6 bases and 4 bases respectively, with 15 bases between them. CDR3 length: 14 amino acids. CDR1 SGHDN and CDR2 FVKESK come from the germline V gene. The CDR3 loop is CASSPSRTGYGYTL. The CDR3 nucleotides are TGTGCCAGCAGTCCAAGTCGGACGGGCTATGGCTACACCCTC.